Here is one T cell receptor (beta chain) with its context. Its antigen remains unknown. In the PCR, 60 Vbeta and 13 Jbeta primers were used. Libraries were prepared by immunoSEQ multiplex PCR; TCRdb keeps only in-frame clonotypes and omits some of them. This table has about 130,000 clones, 75% to 90% appearing once. The CDR3 spans 16 residues. In germline, CDR1 is MNHNY, CDR2 SVGAGI (reference sequence). Trimming at V came to 2 bases and at J to 3 bases, leaving 6 bases not matched to a gene. The sample is drawn from a study of cytomegalovirus exposure and HLA in healthy donors. Notes on the study in general: Reportedly, diagnosis of cytomegalovirus status by the classifier showed high specificity and sensitivity. It was assumed in the presence/absence analyses that sequencing depth was roughly uniform across donors. Other equally common chains were less clonally expanded than HLA-associated TCR beta chains, a later analysis showed.

This TCR derives from a woman aged 30 to 39 in good health and CMV-seropositive. The chain has TRBV6-6 and TRBJ2-1, with 8 nucleotides matching TRBD2. Sequencing was carried out using PBMCs. CDR3 sequence: CASSYPGLANYNEQFF. The CDR3 nucleotides read TGTGCCAGCAGTTACCCCGGACTAGCAAACTACAATGAGCAGTTCTTC.